These 23 T cell receptor beta chains were all obtained from the same sample, sequenced in a study of preoperative IRX-2 immunotherapy in early breast cancer. The method was immunoSEQ multiplex PCR; TCRdb's version includes in-frame clones alone and lacks a portion of them. The sample has about 43,000 clones, less than 95% seen once; the top ten hold 1.5% to 2%. Described treatment: preoperative locoregional IRX-2 cytokine immunotherapy. The specimen comprised tumor tissue, sampled after IRX-2 immunotherapy. The source of these receptors is a human donor with breast cancer.

The chain links TRBV7-9 to TRBJ2-7; D is ambiguous. There are 12 residues in the CDR3. V lost 5 bases, J lost 6 bases, and 11 bases lay in between. Germline V gene lookup returns CDR1 SEHNR and CDR2 FQNEAQ (reference sequence). The CDR3 loop is CASSPLTGEQYF. For the CDR3, the DNA is TGTGCCAGCAGCCCCCTGACGGGCGAGCAGTACTTC.

The chain joins TRBV7-6 to TRBJ2-5, with D unresolved. The ends were cut back, 5 bases at V and 7 bases at J, with 17 bases in the middle. From germline, CDR1 is SGHVS and CDR2 FNYEAQ. This CDR3 region has 14 residues. The CDR3 sequence: CASSLTGPPGTQYF. In DNA, the CDR3 is TGTGCCAGCAGCCTGACGGGCCCCCCTGGGACCCAGTACTTC.

This clone has a single count. V and J are TRBV29-1 and TRBJ2-1; D perhaps matches TRBD2 (7 bases). CDR3 length equals 15 residues. Germline V lookup: CDR1 SQVTM, CDR2 ANQGSEA. Trimming stripped 5 bases from V and 4 bases from J, with 18 bases between. CDR3 residues: CSVLGGGGPYNEQFF. The CDR3 DNA reads TGCAGCGTTTTGGGGGGCGGGGGCCCTTACAATGAGCAGTTCTTC.

The rearrangement uses TRBV19 and TRBJ1-1; tentative D call: TRBD1 (5 bases). Germline V gene sequence: CDR1 LNHDA, CDR2 SQIVND (reference sequence). Trimming pared 8 bases from V and 4 bases from J, leaving 11 bases between. This CDR3 comprises 12 residues. The CDR3 nucleotides are TGTGCCAGTGGACACGCGCTCACTGAAGCTTTCTTT. This sequence encodes CASGHALTEAFF.

This rearrangement joins TRBV7-9 to TRBJ2-7, with 9 bases lining up with TRBD1. The CDR3 has 15 amino acids. J gave up 6 bases and V 2 bases, and 8 bases lay outside the gene matches. The germline V gene encodes CDR1 SEHNR and CDR2 FQNEAQ (reference sequence). This CDR3 is CASSLTGQGLVEQYF. DNA for the CDR3: TGTGCCAGCAGCTTAACCGGACAGGGGTTGGTCGAGCAGTACTTC.

V usage is TRBV7-2 and J usage is TRBJ1-2; 9 bases are shared with TRBD1. CDR1 and CDR2 (germline): SGHTA, FQGNSA. Trimming took 5 bases from V and 5 from J; bases not matched to a gene: 3. CDR3 size: 13 residues. The CDR3 loop reads CASSVGQGYGYTF. The CDR3 region has the DNA TGTGCCAGCAGCGTCGGACAGGGGTATGGCTACACCTTC.

This clone is a singleton in its sample. V and J are TRBV18 and TRBJ1-2; TRBD1 matches at 7 bases. CDR3 length: 17 amino acids. J was trimmed by 0 bases and V by 1 base; bases with no gene match: 8. Germline-derived CDR1 and CDR2 are KGHSH and LQKENI. The CDR3 DNA follows: TGTGCCAGCTCACCACGACAGGGAACCCTAACTAACTATGGCTACACCTTC. The encoded protein is CASSPRQGTLTNYGYTF.

J is TRBJ2-7 and V is TRBV9, with TRBD1 as a possible D gene (7 bases). This CDR3 comprises 16 residues. Germline CDR1 SGDLS, CDR2 YYNGEE. Trimming took off 4 bases at V and 0 bases at J, with 17 bases between the two ends. CDR3 loop: CASSSQGGIGSYEQYF. The CDR3, as DNA: TGTGCCAGCAGCTCCCAGGGGGGAATCGGCTCCTACGAGCAGTACTTC.

This chain connects TRBV27 to TRBJ1-1; maybe TRBD1 (6 bases). The germline V gene has CDR1 MNHEY and CDR2 SMNVEV (reference sequence). This CDR3 comprises 14 residues. Deletions cut 3 bases from V and 0 bases from J, with 8 bases between. The CDR3 protein is CASSFGGMNTEAFF. CDR3 nucleotide sequence: TGTGCCAGCAGTTTCGGGGGCATGAACACTGAAGCTTTCTTT.

The rearrangement links TRBV11-2 to TRBJ2-5; 9 bases fit TRBD1. J lost 5 bases, V lost 1 base, and 2 bases had no gene match. CDR3 length: 14 residues. CDR1 is SGHAT, CDR2 FQNNGV, per germline. In nucleotides, the CDR3 is TGTGCCAGCAGCTTAGGGGGACAGGGTGAGACCCAGTACTTC. This encodes CASSLGGQGETQYF.

DNA of the CDR3: TGTGCCAGCAGCCAAGGACTAGCATCTGAGCAGTTCTTC. Translated, it gives CASSQGLASEQFF. The rearrangement joins TRBV2 to TRBJ2-1; 8 bases fit TRBD2. The CDR3 is 13 amino acids. Germline-derived CDR1 and CDR2 are SNHLY and FYNNEI. V lost 6 bases to trimming and J lost 9 bases; unmatched junction nucleotides: 7.

The chain couples TRBV7-2 to TRBJ2-5, with 7 bases lining up with TRBD1. This CDR3 contains 13 residues. From germline, CDR1 is SGHTA and CDR2 FQGNSA. Losses at the gene ends were 5 bases for V and 2 bases for J; bases not matched to a gene: 2. The CDR3 nucleotides are TGTGCCAGCAGCCGGACAGGTCAAGAGACCCAGTACTTC. Amino acid sequence: CASSRTGQETQYF.

The chain has TRBV7-2 and TRBJ1-1; no clear D gene. V was trimmed by 1 base and J by 12 bases, leaving 15 bases between them. Germline values: CDR1 SGHTA, CDR2 FQGNSA. The CDR3 has 13 residues. This chain's CDR3 is CASSLESGVIPFF. The CDR3 bases are TGTGCCAGCAGCTTAGAATCCGGGGTGATTCCTTTCTTT.

This clone was detected only once. The chain recombines TRBV28 with TRBJ1-1; 9 positions match TRBD1. The ends lost 3 bases at V and 11 bases at J; junction bases unmatched: 10. The CDR3 consists of 14 residues. Germline CDR1 is MDHEN and CDR2 is SYDVKM. The CDR3 region has the DNA TGTGCCAGCAGTTTTGGGACAGGGCCCTCTTGGGCTTTCTTT. It specifies CASSFGTGPSWAFF.

J is TRBJ1-3 and V is TRBV5-6; D is ambiguous. Germline V CDR1 and CDR2: SGHDT, YYEEEE. The CDR3 covers 14 residues. The V end was cut by 0 bases, the J end by 0 bases, with 4 bases between. This CDR3 is CASSLGSSGNTIYF. CDR3 bases: TGTGCCAGCAGCTTGGGGAGCTCTGGAAACACCATATATTTT.

V and J are TRBV15 and TRBJ2-7, with D possibly being TRBD2 (6 bases). This CDR3 spans 15 amino acids. With 3 bases removed from V and 6 bases from J, the gap between germline ends came to 18 bases. The germline gives CDR1 LNHNV, CDR2 YYDKDF (reference sequence). CDR3 DNA: TGTGCCACCAGCAGCGGTTGGGGGGTTAAGAGCGAGCAGTACTTC. It specifies CATSSGWGVKSEQYF.

The DNA for the CDR3 is TGTGCCAGCAGTCTACCAGGGTATTACGCGGGCACCGGGGAGCTGTTTTTT. Its protein product is CASSLPGYYAGTGELFF. This chain uses TRBV28 with TRBJ2-2; the D gene could be TRBD1 or TRBD2 (5 bases each). Germline CDR1 and CDR2: MDHEN and SYDVKM. The CDR3 is 17 residues long. The V and J ends lost 5 bases and 4 bases respectively, with 20 bases between them.

This chain connects TRBV27 to TRBJ2-7, with 7 bases aligning to TRBD1. V gave up 3 bases and J gave up 2 bases; unmatched junction bases: 4. This CDR3 comprises 14 residues. Germline CDR1 MNHEY, CDR2 SMNVEV (reference sequence). The CDR3 DNA reads TGTGCCAGCAGTTTTTCCGGGACAGCCTACGAGCAGTACTTC. Protein sequence: CASSFSGTAYEQYF.

The chain is built from TRBV11-1 and TRBJ2-2, with TRBD2 matching over 13 bases. The J segment lost 5 bases and the V segment lost 5 bases, leaving 5 bases of the junction unmatched. This CDR3 region has 16 residues. Germline V lookup: CDR1 SGHAT, CDR2 FQDESV (reference sequence). The CDR3 nucleotides are TGTGCCAGCAGCCAAGGACTAGCGGGAGCTACCGGGGAGCTGTTTTTT. Its translation: CASSQGLAGATGELFF.

The chain uses TRBV18 and TRBJ2-7; 7 bases line up with TRBD1. V was clipped by 6 bases and J by 0 bases; unmatched bases: 14. CDR1 KGHSH and CDR2 LQKENI come from the germline V gene. CDR3 length equals 17 residues. CDR3 sequence (DNA): TGTGCCAGCTCCCCAGCCGCCGGGACAGCTAGCTCCTACGAGCAGTACTTC. Its protein is CASSPAAGTASSYEQYF. The full variable domain, with the rest looked up from reference TRBV18 and TRBJ2-7, is NAGVMQNPRHLVRRRGQEARLRCSPMKGHSHVYWYRQLPEEGLKFMVYLQKENIIDESGMPKERFSAEFPKEGPSILRIQQVVRGDSAAYFCASSPAAGTASSYEQYFGPGTRLTVT.

The chain combines TRBV7-2 with TRBJ2-5; D ambiguous. With the DNA end fitting TRBJ2-7 better, the J assignment may be wrong. Germline values: CDR1 SGHTA, CDR2 FQGNSA. This CDR3 has 13 residues. CDR3: CASSLRTVYEQYF. CDR3 bases: TGTGCCAGCAGCTTAAGGACGGTCTACGAGCAGTACTTC.

The chain has TRBV5-6 and TRBJ2-1, with D perhaps matching TRBD1 (6 bases). The CDR3 spans 14 residues. V was cut by 7 bases and J by 9 bases, with 20 bases left in between. In germline, CDR1 is SGHDT, CDR2 YYEEEE. CDR3 loop: CASLLSQGLGEQFF. Written as DNA, the CDR3 is TGTGCCAGCCTGCTTTCACAGGGCCTCGGTGAGCAGTTCTTC.

The chain carries TRBV29-1 and TRBJ2-3, with D possibly being TRBD2 (6 bases). Germline V gives CDR1 SQVTM, CDR2 ANQGSEA. The CDR3 loop spans 13 amino acids. Trimming removed 7 bases at V and 1 base at J, with 12 bases between. The CDR3 coding sequence is TGCAGCGCCGCTCCGGGGGGCACAGATACGCAGTATTTT. It translates to CSAAPGGTDTQYF.